These 19 T cell receptor beta chains came from one sample sequenced in a study of blood T cell repertoires in COVID-19. The protocol was immunoSEQ multiplex PCR, while the TCRdb copy is restricted to in-frame clones and leaves out a portion. Among under 300,000 clones listed, approximately 80% were seen once. Sequencing used peripheral blood. The source of these receptors is a woman aged 60-75 years with active or convalescent COVID-19.

The V call is TRBV3-1 (or the pseudogene TRBV3-2), the J call TRBJ1-5; a possible D gene is TRBD1 (5 bases). The length of the CDR3 is 16 residues. The germline V and J ends were trimmed by 4 bases and 6 bases, with 19 bases remaining between them. Germline CDR1 and CDR2: LGHDT and YNNKEL (reference sequence). CDR3 region: CASSPIKSGLGQPQHF. The CDR3 nucleotides are TGTGCCAGCAGCCCAATAAAATCAGGGCTCGGTCAGCCCCAGCATTTT.

This rearrangement joins TRBV7-3 to TRBJ2-3; 12 nucleotides match TRBD1. CDR1 SGHTA and CDR2 FQGTGA come from the germline V gene. J was trimmed by 4 bases and V by 2 bases; bases with no gene match: 4. CDR3 size: 16 residues. CDR3 protein: CASSLVGQGASDTQYF. The CDR3, as DNA: TGTGCCAGCAGCTTAGTGGGACAGGGGGCTTCAGATACGCAGTATTTT.

The J gene is TRBJ2-7, the V gene TRBV28; tentative D call: TRBD1 (6 bases). The CDR3 covers 15 residues. V was clipped by 10 bases and J by 4 bases, with 23 bases between them. Germline V gene data show CDR1 as MDHEN and CDR2 as SYDVKM. DNA for the CDR3: TGTGCCACCGAGGGAATGAGACAGGCGTTTTACGAGCAGTACTTC. This translates into CATEGMRQAFYEQYF.

The CDR3 region is CASSVARTGGSGANVLTF. CDR3 bases: TGTGCCAGCAGCGTAGCTCGGACAGGGGGGTCTGGGGCCAACGTCCTGACTTTC. This chain connects TRBV9 to TRBJ2-6; 10 nucleotides line up with TRBD1. Germline V gene lookup returns CDR1 SGDLS and CDR2 YYNGEE. After removal of 0 bases from V and 1 base from J, the junction contained 4 bases not matched to a gene. The CDR3 runs 18 residues.

In nucleotides, the CDR3 is TGTGCCAGCAGCTTGGGGCCCCACGAGCAGTACTTC. Translated, it gives CASSLGPHEQYF. The V and J genes are TRBV3-1 (or the pseudogene TRBV3-2) and TRBJ2-7, with a weak D call TRBD1 (5 bases). Trimming took off 5 bases at V and 5 bases at J, with 10 bases between the two ends. From germline, CDR1 is LGHDT and CDR2 YNNKEL (reference sequence). The CDR3 is made up of 12 amino acids.

The gene calls are TRBV19 and TRBJ1-5, with 9 positions matching TRBD1. CDR1 LNHDA and CDR2 SQIVND come from the germline V gene (reference sequence). The V and J ends lost 6 bases and 7 bases, in that order; junction bases with no gene match: 4. The CDR3 sequence is 13 residues long. CDR3 coding DNA: TGTGCCAGTAGGGGACAGGGTGGCCAGCCCCAGCATTTT. It is translated as CASRGQGGQPQHF.

The J gene is TRBJ2-7, the V gene TRBV7-2, with 11 bases aligning to TRBD2. The CDR3 contains 14 residues. The V gene's germline CDR1 is SGHTA and CDR2 FQGNSA. Trimming cost V 3 bases and J 4 bases; bases outside gene matches: 2. CDR3 sequence: CASSFSSGGYEQYF. The CDR3 DNA follows: TGTGCCAGCAGCTTCTCTAGCGGGGGGTACGAGCAGTACTTC.

The chain is built from TRBV18 and TRBJ1-4, with TRBD1 matching 8 bases. The CDR3 runs to 16 residues. J lost 8 bases, V lost 3 bases, and 11 bases had no gene match. Germline V gene lookup returns CDR1 KGHSH and CDR2 LQKENI. Here the CDR3 DNA reads TGTGCCAGCTCACCTCCGGACAGGGAAGGCGGAGAAAAACTGTTTTTT. It translates to CASSPPDREGGEKLFF.

The gene calls are TRBV5-5 and TRBJ2-5; D is unresolved. The CDR3 sequence is 13 residues long. Germline lookup yields CDR1 SGHKS and CDR2 YYEKEE (reference sequence). Trimming left V 1 base short and J 5 bases short, with 9 bases between. The CDR3 sequence is CASSLPGRETQYF. The CDR3 nucleotides read TGTGCCAGCAGCTTGCCGGGTCGGGAGACCCAGTACTTC.

The genes are TRBV6-5 and TRBJ1-6; 7 bases map to TRBD1. The germline CDR1 and CDR2 sequences are MNHEY and SVGAGI. J gave up 12 bases and V 5 bases, and 7 bases lay outside the gene matches. This CDR3 spans 13 amino acids. The CDR3 sequence is CASSLRQGVPLHF. The CDR3 DNA is TGTGCCAGCAGTCTTCGACAGGGCGTACCCCTCCACTTT.

This clone was detected only once. The rearrangement links TRBV19 to TRBJ1-5; 9 bases map to TRBD1. The CDR3 runs to 17 residues. Looked up from germline, CDR1 is LNHDA and CDR2 is SQIVND (reference sequence). Losses at the gene ends were 5 bases for V and 0 bases for J; bases not matched to a gene: 8. The DNA of the CDR3 is TGTGCCAGTAGTTTCGCCGGGACAGGGTATAGCAATCAGCCCCAGCATTTT. Its protein product is CASSFAGTGYSNQPQHF.

The chain joins TRBV5-5 to TRBJ1-2, with 10 bases matching TRBD1. Germline CDR1 is SGHKS and CDR2 is YYEKEE (reference sequence). The V segment lost 4 bases and the J segment 0 bases; nucleotides outside the gene matches: 3. The CDR3 contains 15 residues. The CDR3 here is CASSHGQGANYGYTF. CDR3 in DNA: TGTGCCAGCAGCCACGGACAGGGGGCTAACTATGGCTACACCTTC. Using reference TRBV5-5 and TRBJ1-2 for the parts outside the CDR3, the full variable domain is DAGVTQSPTHLIKTRGQQVTLRCSPISGHKSVSWYQQVLGQGPQFIFQYYEKEERGRGNFPDRFSARQFPNYSSELNVNALLLGDSALYLCASSHGQGANYGYTFGSGTRLTVV.

With respect to this clone: Other DNA sequences in this specimen translate into the identical CDR3. V is TRBV15 and J is TRBJ2-2; maybe TRBD1 (6 bases). Trimming left V 0 bases short and J 6 bases short, with 8 bases between. There are 14 residues in the CDR3. Germline loops: CDR1 LNHNV, CDR2 YYDKDF (reference sequence). The CDR3 here is CATSRDRGAGELFF. The CDR3 nucleotides are TGTGCCACCAGCAGAGACAGGGGCGCCGGGGAGCTGTTTTTT.

This rearrangement joins TRBV7-2 to TRBJ1-1, with a possible D match to TRBD1 (6 bases). V lost 8 bases and J lost 0, with 10 bases in between. This CDR3 has 13 residues. Germline V gives CDR1 SGHTA, CDR2 FQGNSA. CDR3 nucleotide sequence: TGTGCCAGCCTAGGACAGATGAACACTGAAGCTTTCTTT. It encodes CASLGQMNTEAFF.

In its sample, this clone was seen a few times. The rearrangement uses TRBV5-8 and TRBJ1-2; D remains unclear. The CDR3 is made up of 10 amino acids. The germline V gene encodes CDR1 SGHTS and CDR2 YDEGEE. Trimming left V 4 bases short and J 5 bases short, with 3 bases between. CDR3 sequence: CASSPYGYTF. In DNA form, the CDR3 reads TGTGCCAGCAGCCCTTATGGCTACACCTTC.

The chain couples TRBV7-9 to TRBJ1-4, with TRBD1 matching 7 bases. CDR3 size: 18 residues. Per germline, CDR1 SEHNR and CDR2 FQNEAQ (reference sequence). J was trimmed by 0 bases and V by 6 bases; bases with no gene match: 13. In DNA form, the CDR3 reads TGTGCCAGCAGGAGGGGAAACAGGGGCCTTGCAACTAATGAAAAACTGTTTTTT. It translates to CASRRGNRGLATNEKLFF.

The gene calls are TRBV10-2 and TRBJ2-7; TRBD2 might be the D (6 bases). Between the trimmed V and J ends, which lost 4 bases and 2 bases, there was a span of 12 bases. Germline V gene data show CDR1 as WSHSY and CDR2 as SAAADI. This CDR3 has 14 residues. CDR3 DNA: TGCGCCAGCAGTGTGAGCGGAGGGACCTACGAGCAGTACTTC. Translating gives CASSVSGGTYEQYF.

This clone has a handful of counts. The chain combines TRBV29-1 with TRBJ1-2; the match to TRBD1 covers 9 bases. J gave up 8 bases and V 4 bases, and 2 bases lay outside the gene matches. Germline V gives CDR1 SQVTM, CDR2 ANQGSEA. This CDR3 has 11 amino acids. The CDR3 sequence: CSVGQGVGYTF. The CDR3 coding sequence is TGCAGCGTTGGACAGGGGGTCGGCTACACCTTC.

The chain combines TRBV12-5 with TRBJ1-2; a weak D match, TRBD1 (6 bases). The CDR3 is 18 residues long. Germline CDR1 is LGHNT and CDR2 is FRNRAP. The V end was cut by 2 bases, the J end by 4 bases, with 23 bases between. The CDR3 spells CASGLYPPLTGSGYGYTF. The CDR3 nucleotides read TGTGCTAGTGGTTTGTACCCCCCTTTGACAGGATCGGGCTATGGCTACACCTTC.